The rows below give T cell receptor beta chains drawn from one sample of a study of early T cells in non-severe SARS-CoV-2 infection. In TCRdb, the 5' RACE reads were re-called with MiXCR into one record per CDR3 protein. In the table there are over 90,000 distinct CDR3 sequences, about an eighth of which are singletons. Sequenced: whole blood. All receptors derive from an adult who was a healthcare worker with PCR-confirmed SARS-CoV-2 infection or an uninfected control (not recorded which). Each CDR3 is given with its conserved first and last residue. Each record gives: clone size, D gene, V gene, J gene, CDR3 DNA, CDR3 protein. D genes are given only for firm matches. For some rows the clone size is stated as once, few or many, or as a class when expanded; others skip it.

abundance: many; d_gene: .; v_gene: TRBV2; j_gene: TRBJ2-2; CDR3nt: TGTGCCAGCTCGAAGACTAGTACTATGCCCGGGGAGCTGTTTTTT; CDR3aa: CASSKTSTMPGELFF
abundance: many; d_gene: .; v_gene: TRBV12-3/TRBV12-4; j_gene: TRBJ1-2; CDR3nt: TGTGCCAGCAGTTACAACGTCGGTGCTTATGGCTACACCTTC; CDR3aa: CASSYNVGAYGYTF
abundance: few; d_gene: .; v_gene: TRBV6-2/TRBV6-3; j_gene: TRBJ2-2; CDR3nt: TGTGCCAGCAGTTACTCGACCCCTAAACACACCGGGGAGCTGTTTTTT; CDR3aa: CASSYSTPKHTGELFF
abundance: .; d_gene: .; v_gene: TRBV5-1; j_gene: TRBJ2-7; CDR3nt: TGCGCCAGCAGCTGGTTCGGGCTAGACGGCGAGCAGTACTTC; CDR3aa: CASSWFGLDGEQYF
abundance: many; d_gene: TRBD2; v_gene: TRBV20-1; j_gene: TRBJ2-3; CDR3nt: TGCAGTGCTAGGGCACCGGGACTAGCGGGAGGGATCGCGGATACGCAGTATTTT; CDR3aa: CSARAPGLAGGIADTQYF
abundance: .; d_gene: .; v_gene: TRBV23-1; j_gene: TRBJ2-4; CDR3nt: TGCGCCAGCACGCCCAAAAACATTCAGTACTTC; CDR3aa: CASTPKNIQYF
abundance: few; d_gene: .; v_gene: TRBV28; j_gene: TRBJ1-6; CDR3nt: TGTGCCAGCAGTCAAAATAATTCACCCCTCCACTTT; CDR3aa: CASSQNNSPLHF
abundance: few; d_gene: TRBD2; v_gene: TRBV4-2; j_gene: TRBJ2-2; CDR3nt: TGTGCCGGGGGACTAGGCTCGAACACCGGGGAGCTGTTTTTT; CDR3aa: CAGGLGSNTGELFF
abundance: .; d_gene: .; v_gene: TRBV2; j_gene: TRBJ2-2; CDR3nt: TGTGCCAGCAGTGAAGCAGAAACTAGATCCGGGGAGCTGTTTTTT; CDR3aa: CASSEAETRSGELFF
abundance: many; d_gene: .; v_gene: TRBV27; j_gene: TRBJ2-7; CDR3nt: TGTGCCAGCGCCCCCCTCCCCTGGACAGAGCGCTACGAGCAGTACTTC; CDR3aa: CASAPLPWTERYEQYF
abundance: few; d_gene: .; v_gene: TRBV18; j_gene: TRBJ2-1; CDR3nt: TGTGCCAGCTCACCAGGCCGGGTAAGCTCCTACAATGAGCAGTTCTTC; CDR3aa: CASSPGRVSSYNEQFF
abundance: .; d_gene: .; v_gene: TRBV6-5; j_gene: TRBJ2-3; CDR3nt: TGTGCCAGCAGACTCGGTATTACTAGCACAGATACGCAGTATTTT; CDR3aa: CASRLGITSTDTQYF
abundance: .; d_gene: TRBD1; v_gene: TRBV9; j_gene: TRBJ1-1; CDR3nt: TGTGCCAGCAGCGTACAGGGGGATGACACTGAAGCTTTCTTT; CDR3aa: CASSVQGDDTEAFF
abundance: .; d_gene: TRBD2; v_gene: TRBV18; j_gene: TRBJ2-2; CDR3nt: TGTGCCAGCTCACCCCTAGCGGGACCGAACACCGGGGAGCTGTTTTTT; CDR3aa: CASSPLAGPNTGELFF
abundance: many; d_gene: .; v_gene: TRBV29-1; j_gene: TRBJ2-7; CDR3nt: TGCAGCGCTGGGTTTGGAGGGGTCCCCGAGCAGTACTTC; CDR3aa: CSAGFGGVPEQYF
abundance: .; d_gene: .; v_gene: TRBV25-1; j_gene: TRBJ2-4; CDR3nt: TGTGCCAGCAGTGAATCGGGTAATCTAGCCAAAAACATTCAGTACTTC; CDR3aa: CASSESGNLAKNIQYF
abundance: few; d_gene: .; v_gene: TRBV2; j_gene: TRBJ1-6; CDR3nt: TGTGCCAGCAATTCCGACAGCTCCAAAACTTCACCCCTCCACTTT; CDR3aa: CASNSDSSKTSPLHF
abundance: many; d_gene: .; v_gene: TRBV18; j_gene: TRBJ2-1; CDR3nt: TGTGCCAGCTCACGCTCTGAGGGCCGCAATGAGCAGTTCTTC; CDR3aa: CASSRSEGRNEQFF
abundance: few; d_gene: TRBD1; v_gene: TRBV7-2; j_gene: TRBJ1-6; CDR3nt: TGTGCCAGCACCCACCCGGGACAGTCATCACCCCTCCACTTT; CDR3aa: CASTHPGQSSPLHF
abundance: many; d_gene: TRBD2; v_gene: TRBV20-1; j_gene: TRBJ2-1; CDR3nt: TGCAGTGCTAGAGGGACTAGTGAGTCCTACAATGAGCAGTTCTTC; CDR3aa: CSARGTSESYNEQFF
abundance: few; d_gene: .; v_gene: TRBV28; j_gene: TRBJ2-7; CDR3nt: TGTGCCAGCAAGATTACAGGCTCCTACGAGCAGTACTTC; CDR3aa: CASKITGSYEQYF
abundance: .; d_gene: .; v_gene: TRBV20-1; j_gene: TRBJ2-7; CDR3nt: TGCAGTGCGACCGAAAACTACGAGCAGTACTTC; CDR3aa: CSATENYEQYF
abundance: few; d_gene: .; v_gene: TRBV7-9; j_gene: TRBJ2-1; CDR3nt: TGTGCCAGCAGTGGGAGCGTGGAGGCCTCCTGGAATGAGCAGTTCTTC; CDR3aa: CASSGSVEASWNEQFF
abundance: many; d_gene: .; v_gene: TRBV29-1; j_gene: TRBJ2-4; CDR3nt: TGCAGCGTTGTTGGGCAGGGGTCAAACATTCAGTACTTC; CDR3aa: CSVVGQGSNIQYF
abundance: .; d_gene: .; v_gene: TRBV14; j_gene: TRBJ2-1; CDR3nt: TGTGCCAGCAGCCAATACCATAACTCCTACAATGAGCAGTTCTTC; CDR3aa: CASSQYHNSYNEQFF
abundance: .; d_gene: TRBD2; v_gene: TRBV29-1; j_gene: TRBJ2-7; CDR3nt: TGCAGCGTTGAATTCTCTAGCGGAACCTACGAGCAGTACTTC; CDR3aa: CSVEFSSGTYEQYF
abundance: many; d_gene: .; v_gene: TRBV10-3; j_gene: TRBJ2-3; CDR3nt: TGTGCCATCAGTGGAGGCAGGCGGAAAGTAACAGATACGCAGTATTTT; CDR3aa: CAISGGRRKVTDTQYF
abundance: .; d_gene: TRBD2; v_gene: TRBV20-1; j_gene: TRBJ2-7; CDR3nt: TGCAGTGCTCTCCGGACTAGCGGGAGGAGGTACGAGCAGTACTTC; CDR3aa: CSALRTSGRRYEQYF
abundance: few; d_gene: TRBD2; v_gene: TRBV6-6; j_gene: TRBJ2-5; CDR3nt: TGTGCCAGCAGTTACCCCTTAGCGGGAGGGCCTCAAGAGACCCAGTACTTC; CDR3aa: CASSYPLAGGPQETQYF
abundance: .; d_gene: .; v_gene: TRBV29-1; j_gene: TRBJ2-7; CDR3nt: TGCAGCGTTGAAGTAGGGTACGGGGGTAGGGAGCAGTACTTC; CDR3aa: CSVEVGYGGREQYF
abundance: few; d_gene: .; v_gene: TRBV9; j_gene: TRBJ2-5; CDR3nt: TGTGCCAGCAGCGTACGCCTTCAAGAGACCCAGTACTTC; CDR3aa: CASSVRLQETQYF